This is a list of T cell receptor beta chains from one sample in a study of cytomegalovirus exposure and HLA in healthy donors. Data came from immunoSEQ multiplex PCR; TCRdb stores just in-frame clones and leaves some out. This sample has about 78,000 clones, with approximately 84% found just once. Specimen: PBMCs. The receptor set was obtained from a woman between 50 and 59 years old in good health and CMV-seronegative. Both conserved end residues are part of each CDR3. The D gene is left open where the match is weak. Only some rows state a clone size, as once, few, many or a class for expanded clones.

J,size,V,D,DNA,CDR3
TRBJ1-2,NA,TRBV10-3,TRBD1,TGTGCCATCAGGAGCTCAGGGGGCGAGGGCTACACCTTC,CAIRSSGGEGYTF
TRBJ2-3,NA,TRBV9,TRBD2,TGTGCCAGCAGCGTGGCTAGCGGGGCCTATAGCACAGATACGCAGTATTTT,CASSVASGAYSTDTQYF
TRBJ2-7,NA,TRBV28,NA,TGTGCCAGCAGTCCTCCCCCCAGGGGATCCTCCTACGAGCAGTACTTC,CASSPPPRGSSYEQYF
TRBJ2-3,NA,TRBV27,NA,TGTGCCAGCAGTTTATTGGGTACAGCGGCAGATACGCAGTATTTT,CASSLLGTAADTQYF
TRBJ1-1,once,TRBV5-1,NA,TGCGCCAGCAGCTTCGGCGGAACAAACACTGAAGCTTTCTTT,CASSFGGTNTEAFF
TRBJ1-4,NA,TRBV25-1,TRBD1,TGTGCCAGCAGCGGGACAGGGGGCGAAAAACTGTTTTTT,CASSGTGGEKLFF
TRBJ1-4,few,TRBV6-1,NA,TGTGCCAGCACTCTCCCGGCGGAGCTGGAAAAACTGTTTTTT,CASTLPAELEKLFF
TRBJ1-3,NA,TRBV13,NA,TGTGCCAGCAGCTTAGGCCGAAGGGAGTATGGAAACACCATATATTTT,CASSLGRREYGNTIYF
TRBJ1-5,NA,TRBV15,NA,TGTGCCACCAGCAGAGATCGAGGGTCTAGTCAGCCCCAGCATTTT,CATSRDRGSSQPQHF
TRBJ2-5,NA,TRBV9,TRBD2,TGTGCCAGCAGCGTTGGTCGGGAGGGCCCTTGGGAGACCCAGTACTTC,CASSVGREGPWETQYF
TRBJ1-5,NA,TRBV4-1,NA,TGCGCCAGCAGCCCTTTCGTTCAGGGTAGGAGCAATCAGCCCCAGCATTTT,CASSPFVQGRSNQPQHF
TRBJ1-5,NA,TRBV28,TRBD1,TGTGCCAGCAGTCCGAAGGACAGGGGTAGCAATCAGCCCCAGCATTTT,CASSPKDRGSNQPQHF
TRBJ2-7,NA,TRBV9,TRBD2,TGTGCCAGCAGCCTCTGGGAGGGGACTGGGGAGCAGTACTTC,CASSLWEGTGEQYF
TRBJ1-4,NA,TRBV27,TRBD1,TGTGCCAGCAGGCGGACAGGGGCTAATGAAAAACTGTTTTTT,CASRRTGANEKLFF
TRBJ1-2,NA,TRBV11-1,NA,TGTGCCAGCAGCTTAGCCGGCGGTGGCTACACCTTC,CASSLAGGGYTF
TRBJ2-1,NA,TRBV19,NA,TGTGCCAGTAGTATAAGGGCAGGGGAGGGCAACAATGAGCAGTTCTTC,CASSIRAGEGNNEQFF
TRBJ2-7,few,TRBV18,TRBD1,TGTGCCAGCTCACCGGGGACAGGGGGCTACGAGCAGTACTTC,CASSPGTGGYEQYF
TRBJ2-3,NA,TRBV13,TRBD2,TGTGCCAGCAGCTCCGATAGCGGGAGGGCCTCAGATACGCAGTATTTT,CASSSDSGRASDTQYF
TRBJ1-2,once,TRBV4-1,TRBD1,TGCGCCAGCAGCCAAAGTGACAGGGGGTTTTTAGGTGACTATGGCTACACCTTC,CASSQSDRGFLGDYGYTF
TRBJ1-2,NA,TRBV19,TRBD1,TGTGCCAGTAGTAGAGGACAGGGAGCCCCTTGGGGCTACACCTTC,CASSRGQGAPWGYTF